This T cell receptor beta chain comes out of a study of cytomegalovirus exposure and HLA in healthy donors. Study-level findings and limits: There was a cluster of highly shared sequence variants that was likely a sequencing artifact.

Despite likely unrecorded immune exposures, the donors were nominally healthy at the time of sampling. The PCR contained 60 Vbeta and 13 Jbeta primers. The data were produced by immunoSEQ multiplex PCR, yet TCRdb's version contains in-frame clones alone and is incomplete. The table includes some 110,000 clones, roughly 79% detected once. The germline V gene encodes CDR1 SSHAT and CDR2 FNYEAQ (reference sequence). This CDR3 contains 18 residues. V was shortened by 5 bases and J by 4 bases, with 24 bases between the two germline ends. Comments on this clone: Its specificity is unknown.

The gene calls are TRBV7-7 and TRBJ2-1; TRBD2 is a possible D gene (5 bases). The source material was PBMCs. This TCR was sampled from a middle-aged man in good health and CMV-seronegative. The CDR3 nucleotides read TGTGCCAGCAGCCCACACCCCGCCCGGGATCTCCTTTACAATGAGCAGTTCTTC. It is translated as CASSPHPARDLLYNEQFF.